These 20 T cell receptor beta chains were all obtained from the same sample, sequenced in a study of T cell responses to AZD1222 COVID-19 vaccine. Some clones are missing from TCRdb's copy, which holds only in-frame ones; the method was immunoSEQ multiplex PCR. The sample contains 130,000 to 150,000 clones, 92% of which appear only once. The specimen was peripheral blood, collected on day 0 of AZD1222 vaccination. These receptors were collected from an adult in good health.

The chain combines TRBV6-5 with TRBJ2-1, with 8 bases identical to TRBD2. The CDR3 loop spans 14 amino acids. Trimming removed 8 bases from V and 0 bases from J; junction bases left unmatched: 3. Germline V gene lookup returns CDR1 MNHEY and CDR2 SVGAGI. CDR3 in DNA: TGTGCCAGCCAGACTAGCGTCTCCTACAATGAGCAGTTCTTC. It encodes CASQTSVSYNEQFF.

This chain uses TRBV4-1 with TRBJ1-2, with 7 nucleotides matching TRBD1. Germline values: CDR1 MGHRA, CDR2 YSYEKL. CDR3 length: 15 residues. The ends lost 0 bases at V and 8 bases at J; junction bases unmatched: 9. The CDR3 spells CASSQDRTGGVGYTF. CDR3 sequence (DNA): TGCGCCAGCAGCCAAGACAGGACAGGAGGGGTAGGCTACACCTTC.

This chain connects TRBV27 to TRBJ1-2; tentatively, D is TRBD1 (5 bases). Per the germline V gene, CDR1 is MNHEY and CDR2 is SMNVEV (reference sequence). The V end lost 6 bases, the J end lost 4 bases, and 21 bases lay between the germline ends. The CDR3 consists of 16 residues. The CDR3 is CASRAAVSGDRYGYTF. CDR3 in DNA: TGTGCCAGCAGGGCCGCGGTTTCGGGGGACCGCTATGGCTACACCTTC.

This clone is a singleton in its sample. The chain couples TRBV30 to TRBJ1-2; D is possibly TRBD1 (5 bases). From germline, CDR1 is GTSNPN and CDR2 SVGIG (reference sequence). The length of the CDR3 is 12 residues. The V end lost 5 bases, the J end lost 4 bases, and 11 bases lay between the germline ends. The chain's CDR3 is CAWARDGYGYTF. DNA for the CDR3: TGTGCCTGGGCCAGGGACGGCTATGGCTACACCTTC.

The CDR3 here is CASSLFSTGGQPQHF. The DNA of the CDR3 is TGTGCCAGCAGTCTGTTCTCGACAGGGGGTCAGCCCCAGCATTTT. The chain has TRBV3-1 (or the pseudogene TRBV3-2) and TRBJ1-5, with 9 bases that match TRBD1. Germline V gives CDR1 LGHDT, CDR2 YNNKEL (reference sequence). Unmatched junction bases numbered 9, after V lost 6 bases and J lost 6 bases. This CDR3 has 15 residues.

V is TRBV6-2 or TRBV6-3 and J is TRBJ1-2, with TRBD1 matching over 7 bases. Germline values: CDR1 MNHEY, CDR2 SVGEGT. Trimming took 7 bases from V and 8 from J; bases not matched to a gene: 13. There are 14 residues in the CDR3. Written as DNA, the CDR3 is TGTGCCAGCACCCCTATCCGGGACAGTACAGGCTACACCTTC. As protein: CASTPIRDSTGYTF.

V and J are TRBV5-1 and TRBJ2-4, with D perhaps assigned TRBD1 or TRBD2 (5 bases each). The germline V gene has CDR1 SGHRS and CDR2 YFSETQ. V shed 3 bases and J shed 0 bases, with 13 bases lying between them. This CDR3 has 16 residues. The CDR3 bases are TGCGCCAGCAGCTCACCGGGACGACTAGCCAAAAACATTCAGTACTTC. Translation gives CASSSPGRLAKNIQYF.

The chain recombines TRBV4-2 with TRBJ1-2; D is possibly TRBD1 (5 bases). Germline V gene data show CDR1 as LGHNA and CDR2 as YNFKEQ. The V and J ends lost 0 bases and 3 bases respectively, with 11 bases between them. The CDR3 length is 15 residues. The CDR3 sequence is CASSQEMGVYYGYTF. DNA for the CDR3: TGTGCCAGCAGCCAAGAGATGGGGGTGTACTATGGCTACACCTTC.

J is TRBJ2-7 and V is TRBV28; D is undetermined. V was pared by 3 bases and J by 1 base, with 4 bases between. The CDR3 has 12 amino acids. CDR1 is MDHEN, CDR2 SYDVKM, per germline. The CDR3 DNA sequence: TGTGCCAGCAGTTTCGGGTCCTACGAGCAGTACTTC. Translation gives CASSFGSYEQYF.

This chain uses TRBV5-8 with TRBJ2-1; D remains ambiguous. The germline V gene has CDR1 SGHTS and CDR2 YDEGEE. V dropped 5 bases and J dropped 7 bases, with 13 bases sitting between them. The CDR3 spans 13 residues. DNA of the CDR3: TGTGCCAGCAGGCCGCGGAATGGGAATGAGCAGTTCTTC. It is translated as CASRPRNGNEQFF.

This clone has just a few counts. V is TRBV7-3 and J is TRBJ2-3; 10 bases agree with TRBD2. CDR1 and CDR2 from the germline V gene are SGHTA and FQGTGA. CDR3 length: 15 residues. V lost 5 bases, J lost 2 bases, and 4 bases stayed unmatched. Here the CDR3 reads CASSPGLAATDTQYF. The CDR3 bases are TGTGCCAGCAGCCCTGGACTAGCGGCCACAGATACGCAGTATTTT.

The chain has TRBV7-9 and TRBJ2-3, with D perhaps matching TRBD1 (7 bases). With 4 bases removed from V and 4 bases from J, the gap between germline ends came to 15 bases. The length of the CDR3 is 15 residues. Germline V gene lookup returns CDR1 SEHNR and CDR2 FQNEAQ (reference sequence). CDR3 sequence: CASSSQGGGSDTQYF. CDR3 nucleotides: TGTGCCAGCAGCTCTCAGGGGGGAGGCTCAGATACGCAGTATTTT.

This chain links TRBV7-9 with TRBJ2-7; TRBD1 agrees at 8 bases. The CDR3 is 16 amino acids. V lost 5 bases and J lost 4; bases outside the gene matches: 13. Germline V gene sequence: CDR1 SEHNR, CDR2 FQNEAQ (reference sequence). CDR3 nucleotides: TGTGCCAGCAGCCCCCAACCGACAGGGGCCGGATACGAGCAGTACTTC. Protein: CASSPQPTGAGYEQYF. Full variable domain (rest looked up from reference TRBV7-9 and TRBJ2-7): DTGVSQNPRHKITKRGQNVTFRCDPISEHNRLYWYRQTLGQGPEFLTYFQNEAQLEKSRLLSDRFSAERPKGSFSTLEIQRTEQGDSAMYLCASSPQPTGAGYEQYFGPGTRLTVT.

This chain joins TRBV13 and TRBJ2-7; 9 bases line up with TRBD1. J was trimmed by 4 bases and V by 5 bases; bases with no gene match: 6. Germline loops: CDR1 PRHDT, CDR2 FYEKMQ (reference sequence). The CDR3 length is 14 residues. CDR3 sequence reads: CASSNRDRVYEQYF. The CDR3 coding sequence is TGTGCCAGCAGCAACCGGGACAGGGTGTACGAGCAGTACTTC.

V and J are TRBV10-3 and TRBJ2-2; 7 bases are shared with TRBD2. CDR3 length: 17 residues. Germline trimming cut 2 bases from V and 4 bases from J; bases unmatched to any gene: 10. Looked up from germline, CDR1 is ENHRY and CDR2 is SYGVKD. This CDR3 is CAISEPRVREGTGELFF. The CDR3 nucleotides are TGTGCCATCAGTGAGCCCAGAGTAAGGGAGGGCACCGGGGAGCTGTTTTTT.

This chain links TRBV27 with TRBJ1-2, with D perhaps matching TRBD1 (6 bases). The CDR3 runs 13 residues. CDR1 is MNHEY and CDR2 is SMNVEV in the germline V gene (reference sequence). The V gene lost 8 bases and the J gene lost 8 bases, with 18 bases spanning the gap. As DNA, the CDR3 is TGTGCCAGCCGACCTTGGGACAAGGACGGCTACACCTTC. Translation gives CASRPWDKDGYTF.

The chain carries TRBV7-9 and TRBJ2-5; 8 nucleotides agree with TRBD1. There are 14 residues in the CDR3. Germline CDR1 and CDR2: SEHNR and FQNEAQ (reference sequence). V lost 6 bases to trimming and J lost 5 bases; unmatched junction nucleotides: 8. The CDR3 protein is CASRPTGEIETQYF. CDR3 nucleotides: TGTGCCAGCAGGCCGACAGGGGAGATTGAGACCCAGTACTTC.

The chain is built from TRBV6-2 or TRBV6-3 and TRBJ1-4, with 8 bases matching TRBD1. The CDR3 contains 15 residues. V lost 0 bases, J lost 11 bases, and 8 bases stayed unmatched. Germline-derived CDR1 and CDR2 are MNHEY and SVGEGT. CDR3 coding DNA: TGTGCCAGCAGTTACTCGAAACAGGACAGGGAGAAACTGTTTTTT. Its protein product is CASSYSKQDREKLFF.

The gene calls are TRBV7-2 and TRBJ1-1; D call uncertain. Trimming shortened V by 5 bases and J by 1 base, and 14 bases separated the two germline ends. This CDR3 has 15 amino acids. Germline CDR1 reads SGHTA; CDR2 reads FQGNSA. CDR3 sequence reads: CASSPWSGGNTEAFF. The CDR3 DNA sequence: TGTGCCAGCAGCCCTTGGTCCGGTGGGAACACTGAAGCTTTCTTT.

This rearrangement joins TRBV9 to TRBJ2-1; 7 bases map to TRBD2. The trim removed 0 bases at V and 9 bases at J, leaving 12 bases unmatched. This CDR3 has 16 amino acids. Looked up from germline, CDR1 is SGDLS and CDR2 is YYNGEE. CDR3 DNA: TGTGCCAGCAGCGTAGTATCCAGCGGGATTGCGATTGAGCAGTTCTTC. As protein: CASSVVSSGIAIEQFF.